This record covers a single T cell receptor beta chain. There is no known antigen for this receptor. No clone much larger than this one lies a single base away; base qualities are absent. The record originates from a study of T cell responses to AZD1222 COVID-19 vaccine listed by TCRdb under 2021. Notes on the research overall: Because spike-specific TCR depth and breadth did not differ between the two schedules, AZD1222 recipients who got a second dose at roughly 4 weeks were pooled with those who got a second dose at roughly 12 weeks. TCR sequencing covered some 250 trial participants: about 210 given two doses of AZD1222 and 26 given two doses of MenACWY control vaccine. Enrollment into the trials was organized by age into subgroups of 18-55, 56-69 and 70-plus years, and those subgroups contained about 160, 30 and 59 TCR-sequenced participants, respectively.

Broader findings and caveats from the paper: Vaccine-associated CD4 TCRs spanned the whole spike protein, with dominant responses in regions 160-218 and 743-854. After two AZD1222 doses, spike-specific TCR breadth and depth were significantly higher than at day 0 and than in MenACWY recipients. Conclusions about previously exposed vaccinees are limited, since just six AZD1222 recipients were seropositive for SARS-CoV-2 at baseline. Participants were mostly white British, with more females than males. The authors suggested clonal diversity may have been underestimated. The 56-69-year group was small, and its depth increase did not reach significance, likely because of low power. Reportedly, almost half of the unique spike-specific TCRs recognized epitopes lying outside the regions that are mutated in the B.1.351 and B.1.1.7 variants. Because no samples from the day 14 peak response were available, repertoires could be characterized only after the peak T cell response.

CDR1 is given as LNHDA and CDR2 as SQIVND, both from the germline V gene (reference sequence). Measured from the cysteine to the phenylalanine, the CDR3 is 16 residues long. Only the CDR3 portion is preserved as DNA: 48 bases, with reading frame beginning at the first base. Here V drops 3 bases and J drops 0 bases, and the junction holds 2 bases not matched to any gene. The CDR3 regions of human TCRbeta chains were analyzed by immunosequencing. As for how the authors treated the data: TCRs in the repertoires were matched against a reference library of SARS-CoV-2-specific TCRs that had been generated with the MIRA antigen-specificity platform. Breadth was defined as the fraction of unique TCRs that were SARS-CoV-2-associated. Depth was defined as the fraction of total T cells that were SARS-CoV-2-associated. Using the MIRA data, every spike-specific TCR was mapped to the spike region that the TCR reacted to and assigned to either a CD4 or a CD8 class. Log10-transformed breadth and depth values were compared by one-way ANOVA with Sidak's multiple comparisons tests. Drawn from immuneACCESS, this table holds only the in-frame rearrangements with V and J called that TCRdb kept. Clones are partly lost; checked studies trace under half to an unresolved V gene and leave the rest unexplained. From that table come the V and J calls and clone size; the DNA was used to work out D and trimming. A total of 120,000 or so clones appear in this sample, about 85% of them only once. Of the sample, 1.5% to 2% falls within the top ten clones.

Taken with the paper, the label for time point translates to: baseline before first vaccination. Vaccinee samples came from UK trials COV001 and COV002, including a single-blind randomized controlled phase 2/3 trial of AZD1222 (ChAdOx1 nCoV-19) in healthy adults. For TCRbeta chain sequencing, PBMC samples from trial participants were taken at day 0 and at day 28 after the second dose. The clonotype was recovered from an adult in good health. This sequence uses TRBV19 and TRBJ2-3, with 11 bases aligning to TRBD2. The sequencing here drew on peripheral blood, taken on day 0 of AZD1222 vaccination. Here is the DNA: TGTGCCAGTAGTATGACTAGCGGGGTTAGCACAGATACGCAGTATTTT. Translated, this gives CASSMTSGVSTDTQYF.